Only a few counts were recorded for the clone carrying this T cell receptor beta chain. Its antigen is as yet unknown. Unique molecular identifiers featured in how the TCRbeta library was prepared. TCRdb reprocessed the PCR reads with MiXCR, giving one entry per CDR3 protein. The sample has hundreds of thousands of distinct CDR3 sequences, 7.5% to 9% seen once. These data are taken from a study of T-cell reconstitution after alpha-beta-depleted transplantation in children. Whole-study results and caveats: After transplant, high TCRbeta diversity at day 60 in some patients arose from surviving recipient T cells and thymic progenitors. It was newly produced T cells that mostly accounted for T-cell counts and diversity one year after transplant. The origin of alpha-beta T cells about two months after transplant was reportedly several hundred expanded graft clones.

Losses at the gene ends were 2 bases for V and 4 bases for J; bases not matched to a gene: 10. The CDR3 contains 16 residues. The germline gives CDR1 SGHRS, CDR2 YFSETQ. This chain uses TRBV5-1 with TRBJ2-5; 8 bases are shared with TRBD2. The sequencing here drew on peripheral blood, taken 360 days after TCRalphabeta/CD19-depleted stem cell transplant. The TCR originated in a female patient aged 2-15 years who had a stem cell transplant for Fanconi anemia, so the T cells may come from the graft donor. DNA of the CDR3: TGCGCCAGCAGCTTCACGGGAGGGCCGCTCGGAGAGACCCAGTACTTC. Translating it yields CASSFTGGPLGETQYF.